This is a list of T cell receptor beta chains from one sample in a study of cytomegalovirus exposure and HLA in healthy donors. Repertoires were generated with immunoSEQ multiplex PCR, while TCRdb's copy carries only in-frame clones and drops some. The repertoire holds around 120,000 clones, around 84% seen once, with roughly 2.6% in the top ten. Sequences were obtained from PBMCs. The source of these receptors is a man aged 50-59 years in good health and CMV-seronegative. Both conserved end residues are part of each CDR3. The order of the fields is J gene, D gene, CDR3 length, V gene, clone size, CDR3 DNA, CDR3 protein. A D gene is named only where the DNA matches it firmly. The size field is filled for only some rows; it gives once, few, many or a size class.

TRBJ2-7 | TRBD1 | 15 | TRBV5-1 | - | TGCGCCAGCAGCTTGGGGACAGGGATCTCCTACGAGCAGTACTTC | CASSLGTGISYEQYF
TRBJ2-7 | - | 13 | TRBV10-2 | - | TGCGCCACCGCTCAGGGAAAAGTCTACGAGCAGTACTTC | CATAQGKVYEQYF
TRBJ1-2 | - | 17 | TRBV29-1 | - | TGCAGCGTTGATGGAGGGGAGAACTCCCCCATCCCGAGGGGCTACACCTTC | CSVDGGENSPIPRGYTF
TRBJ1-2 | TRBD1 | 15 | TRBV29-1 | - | TGCAGCGTTGAAGATGCTCCCGACAGGGTGGACGGCTACACCTTC | CSVEDAPDRVDGYTF
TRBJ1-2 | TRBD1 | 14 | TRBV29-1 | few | TGCAGCGTTTTACCTTACGGGACAGGCGGTCGCTACACCTTC | CSVLPYGTGGRYTF
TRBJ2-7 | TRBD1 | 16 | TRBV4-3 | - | TGCGCCAGCAGCCAAGAAGCAGGACAGGGGTATTACGAGCAGTACTTC | CASSQEAGQGYYEQYF
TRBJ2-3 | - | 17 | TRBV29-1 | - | TGCAGCGTTGAGGGCGCGGAGGTGCGGACTAGCACAGATACGCAGTATTTT | CSVEGAEVRTSTDTQYF
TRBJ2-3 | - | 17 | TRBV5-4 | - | TGTGCCAGCAGCTTGGCCCGGGCGGGCAGGCGCACAGATACGCAGTATTTT | CASSLARAGRRTDTQYF
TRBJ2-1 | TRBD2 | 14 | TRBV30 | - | TGTGCCTGGAGACCTAGCGGGGGTTACAATGAGCAGTTCTTC | CAWRPSGGYNEQFF
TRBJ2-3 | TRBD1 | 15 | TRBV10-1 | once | TGCGCCAGCAGTGAGGGACAGGGGCCCACAGATACGCAGTATTTT | CASSEGQGPTDTQYF
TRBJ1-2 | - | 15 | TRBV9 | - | TGTGCCAGCAGCGTAGGGACAATCCGAAACTATGGCTACACCTTC | CASSVGTIRNYGYTF
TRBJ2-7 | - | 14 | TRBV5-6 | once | TGTGCCAGCAGCTTGGCCATCGGGGTCTACGAGCAGTACTTC | CASSLAIGVYEQYF
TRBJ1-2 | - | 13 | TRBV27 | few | TGTGCCAGCAGTTTGGGCGTTAACTATGGCTACACCTTC | CASSLGVNYGYTF
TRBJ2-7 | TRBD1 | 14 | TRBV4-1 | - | TGCGCCAGCAGCTTAGGACAGGGATCCTACGAGCAGTACTTC | CASSLGQGSYEQYF
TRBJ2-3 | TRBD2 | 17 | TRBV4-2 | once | TGTGCCAGCAGCCGACTAGCGGGGGGTCTTAGCACAGATACGCAGTATTTT | CASSRLAGGLSTDTQYF
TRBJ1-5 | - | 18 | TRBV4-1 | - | TGCGCCAGCAGCCAAGTTATAGCCGGGTTTTATAGCAATCAGCCCCAGCATTTT | CASSQVIAGFYSNQPQHF
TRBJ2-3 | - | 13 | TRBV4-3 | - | TGCGCCAGCAGCCAAGTTTATCCAGATACGCAGTATTTT | CASSQVYPDTQYF
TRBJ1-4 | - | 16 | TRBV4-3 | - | TGCGCCAGCAGCCAAGAAACCGGCACAGCTAATGAAAAACTGTTTTTT | CASSQETGTANEKLFF
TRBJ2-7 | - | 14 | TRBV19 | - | TGTGCCAGTAGTGAAAGTGGCCGTATCTACGAGCAGTACTTC | CASSESGRIYEQYF
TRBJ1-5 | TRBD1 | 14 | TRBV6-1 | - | TGTGCCAGCAGCTATCGACAGGGTCATCAGCCCCAGCATTTT | CASSYRQGHQPQHF
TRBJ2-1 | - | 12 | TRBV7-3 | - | TGTGCCAGCAGCCTCCATCAGGGTGAGCAGTTCTTC | CASSLHQGEQFF
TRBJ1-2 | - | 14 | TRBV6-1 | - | TGTGCCAGCAGTGAAGCTCAGGGGAACTATGGCTACACCTTC | CASSEAQGNYGYTF
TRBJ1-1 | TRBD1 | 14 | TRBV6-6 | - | TGTGCCAGCAGCCTTACAGGGGGCGGCGGTGAAGCTTTCTTT | CASSLTGGGGEAFF
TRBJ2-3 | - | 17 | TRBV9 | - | TGTGCCAGCAGCGTAGAGGGGGGAGGGGTACACACAGATACGCAGTATTTT | CASSVEGGGVHTDTQYF
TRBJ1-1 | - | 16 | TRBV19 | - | TGTGCCAGTAGTACACCCGGGAGATCCAGAGGGACTGAAGCTTTCTTT | CASSTPGRSRGTEAFF
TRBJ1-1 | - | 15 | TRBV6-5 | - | TGTGCCAGCAGGAGACAGGAGGATGGGGGCACTGAAGCTTTCTTT | CASRRQEDGGTEAFF
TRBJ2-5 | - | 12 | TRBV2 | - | TGTGCCAGCAGGAGGGAAGCGGAGACCCAGTACTTC | CASRREAETQYF
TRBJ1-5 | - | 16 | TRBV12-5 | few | TGTGCTAGTGGTTTGGCAGAATACTATAGCAATCAGCCCCAGCATTTT | CASGLAEYYSNQPQHF
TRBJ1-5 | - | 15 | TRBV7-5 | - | TGTGCCAGAAGCTTACGCGGGATGGGCAATCAGCCCCAGCATTTT | CARSLRGMGNQPQHF
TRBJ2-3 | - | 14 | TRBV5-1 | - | TGCGCCAGCAGCTCAGGGGCTAGCACAGATACGCAGTATTTT | CASSSGASTDTQYF
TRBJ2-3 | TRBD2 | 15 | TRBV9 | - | TGTGCCAGCAGCGCGCCAACTAGCGGCCCAGATACGCAGTATTTT | CASSAPTSGPDTQYF
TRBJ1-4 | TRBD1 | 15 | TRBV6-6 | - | TGTGCCAGCAGTCACCGGACAGGCGCCAATGAAAAACTGTTTTTT | CASSHRTGANEKLFF
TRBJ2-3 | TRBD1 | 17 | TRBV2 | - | TGTGCCAGCAGTGAAGAATCCAGGACAGGGAGCACAGATACGCAGTATTTT | CASSEESRTGSTDTQYF
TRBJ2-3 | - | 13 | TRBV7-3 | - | TGTGCCAGCAGCTCCACGGTTCAGGGTACGCAGTATTTT | CASSSTVQGTQYF
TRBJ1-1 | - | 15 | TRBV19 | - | TGTGCCAGTAGTATCGCCCTGCGGCCGGACACTGAAGCTTTCTTT | CASSIALRPDTEAFF
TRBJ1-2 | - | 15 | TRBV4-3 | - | TGCGCCAGCAGCCAAGAACAAATTAATAACTATGGCTACACCTTC | CASSQEQINNYGYTF